The rows below give T cell receptor beta chains drawn from one sample of a study of T cells after yellow fever vaccination. A single record per CDR3 protein comes from TCRdb applying MiXCR to the 5' RACE reads. The sample yields some 260,000 distinct CDR3 sequences, roughly 5.6% seen once. The source was CD4+ T cells sorted from PBMCs, collected on the day of the yellow fever booster vaccination. Receptors were obtained from a man younger than 35 who received the YFV17D yellow fever vaccine. The CDR3 runs from the conserved cysteine through the conserved F or W. Each record gives: CDR3 length, J gene, V gene, D gene, clone size, CDR3 protein, CDR3 DNA. The D gene is left open where the match is weak. Only some rows state a clone size, as once, few, many or a class for expanded clones.

16,TRBJ2-2,TRBV20-1,TRBD1,few,CSAAEPGQGYTGELFF,TGCAGTGCAGCAGAACCGGGACAGGGGTACACCGGGGAGCTGTTTTTT
14,TRBJ2-7,TRBV12-3/TRBV12-4,NA,NA,CASSFRQDSYEQYF,TGTGCCAGCAGTTTCCGACAGGACTCCTACGAGCAGTACTTC
12,TRBJ1-1,TRBV20-1,NA,NA,CSAREGGTEAFF,TGCAGTGCGAGGGAAGGGGGCACTGAAGCTTTCTTT
13,TRBJ2-1,TRBV4-2,NA,many,CASSHYEGPEQFF,TGTGCCAGCAGCCACTACGAGGGGCCTGAGCAGTTCTTC
16,TRBJ2-3,TRBV7-2,TRBD1,few,CASSYRDRAFGDTQYF,TGTGCCAGCAGCTACCGGGACAGGGCGTTTGGAGATACGCAGTATTTT
16,TRBJ2-3,TRBV4-2,NA,NA,CASSQEGKGSTDTQYF,TGTGCCAGCAGCCAAGAAGGAAAGGGAAGCACAGATACGCAGTATTTT
13,TRBJ1-5,TRBV4-3,NA,NA,CASSQEADQPQHF,TGCGCCAGCAGCCAAGAGGCAGATCAGCCCCAGCATTTT
15,TRBJ2-3,TRBV9,NA,NA,CASSVKYKGTDTQYF,TGTGCCAGCAGCGTAAAGTACAAGGGCACAGATACGCAGTATTTT
16,TRBJ1-2,TRBV12-3/TRBV12-4,TRBD1,many,CASQTGQGRSNYGYTF,TGTGCCAGCCAAACGGGACAGGGGAGATCTAACTATGGCTACACCTTC
13,TRBJ2-7,TRBV7-8,NA,many,CASSLVLGAEQYF,TGTGCCAGCAGCTTAGTACTTGGGGCCGAGCAGTACTTC
15,TRBJ1-2,TRBV7-2,NA,many,CASSLEQRGTYGYTF,TGTGCCAGCAGCCTGGAACAAAGGGGCACCTATGGCTACACCTTC
11,TRBJ1-1,TRBV20-1,NA,few,CSASGGLEAFF,TGCAGTGCTAGCGGCGGTCTTGAAGCTTTCTTT
14,TRBJ2-3,TRBV5-1,NA,many,CASSLGARGDTQYF,TGCGCCAGCAGCTTGGGGGCCCGGGGCGACACGCAGTATTTT
14,TRBJ2-3,TRBV6-2/TRBV6-3,NA,NA,CASSYGRYTDTQYF,TGTGCCAGCAGTTACGGGCGCTACACAGATACGCAGTATTTT
13,TRBJ1-2,TRBV6-5,NA,NA,CASSPGPSYGYTF,TGTGCCAGCAGTCCCGGGCCCTCCTATGGCTACACCTTC
14,TRBJ1-6,TRBV4-3,NA,few,CASSQDSYNSPLHF,TGCGCCAGCAGCCAAGATTCGTATAATTCACCCCTCCACTTT
14,TRBJ1-2,TRBV4-3,NA,many,CASSQDYGSDGYTF,TGCGCCAGCAGCCAAGATTACGGGTCGGATGGCTACACCTTC
13,TRBJ1-1,TRBV25-1,NA,NA,CASSAEMNTEAFF,TGTGCCAGCAGTGCAGAGATGAACACTGAAGCTTTCTTT
15,TRBJ2-5,TRBV3-1,TRBD1,NA,CASSQDGTVSETQYF,TGTGCCAGCAGCCAAGACGGGACAGTGAGTGAGACCCAGTACTTC
12,TRBJ1-5,TRBV7-2,NA,many,CASSLRDQPQHF,TGTGCCAGTAGTCTCAGGGATCAGCCCCAGCATTTT
13,TRBJ2-4,TRBV7-9,NA,few,CASSLGSGNIQYF,TGTGCCAGCAGCTTGGGGAGCGGGAACATTCAGTACTTC
14,TRBJ1-1,TRBV5-5,NA,many,CASSNSPGGTEAFF,TGTGCCAGCAGCAACTCTCCAGGCGGCACTGAAGCTTTCTTT
11,TRBJ2-5,TRBV10-3,NA,many,CAISELETQYF,TGTGCCATCAGTGAACTAGAGACCCAGTACTTC
17,TRBJ1-6,TRBV5-1,NA,NA,CASSLGQTALYNSPLHF,TGCGCCAGCAGCCTCGGACAGACAGCACTTTATAATTCACCCCTCCACTTT
13,TRBJ1-2,TRBV12-3/TRBV12-4,NA,many,CASSFLGKGGYTF,TGTGCCAGCAGTTTTTTGGGAAAGGGTGGCTACACCTTC
14,TRBJ1-2,TRBV7-8,NA,NA,CASSLAVPQGQIFF,TGTGCCAGCAGCTTAGCCGTTCCACAAGGCCAAATTTTCTTC
11,TRBJ2-5,TRBV20-1,NA,NA,CSAPRVGTQYF,TGCAGTGCGCCGAGAGTCGGAACCCAGTACTTC
13,TRBJ2-1,TRBV27,NA,few,CASSFNFRAEQFF,TGTGCCAGCAGTTTCAATTTCCGGGCTGAGCAGTTCTTC
18,TRBJ2-5,TRBV12-3/TRBV12-4,NA,many,CASSSHAMLRGVTETQYF,TGTGCCAGCAGTTCCCATGCTATGCTCAGGGGGGTTACGGAGACCCAGTACTTC
13,TRBJ1-5,TRBV6-1,NA,NA,CASSGTGRQPQHF,TGTGCCAGCAGTGGTACGGGGCGTCAGCCCCAGCATTTT
17,TRBJ2-1,TRBV5-1,TRBD2,many,CASSFGISGGPIDEQFF,TGCGCCAGCTCGTTTGGAATTAGCGGGGGGCCGATCGATGAGCAGTTCTTC
13,TRBJ2-1,TRBV29-1,NA,many,CSVERGSYNEQFF,TGCAGCGTTGAACGGGGGAGCTACAATGAGCAGTTCTTC
13,TRBJ2-3,TRBV2,NA,many,CAGRSGGTDTQYF,TGTGCCGGTCGGTCGGGGGGCACAGATACGCAGTATTTT
18,TRBJ2-3,TRBV7-2,TRBD2,many,CASSLGPGRGKGTDTQYF,TGTGCCAGCAGCTTAGGGCCTGGGCGGGGGAAGGGCACAGATACGCAGTATTTT
15,TRBJ2-1,TRBV5-1,TRBD2,few,CASSLILAGGNEQFF,TGCGCCAGCAGCTTGATTCTAGCGGGGGGCAATGAGCAGTTCTTC
12,TRBJ1-2,TRBV27,NA,many,CASSPTGRGYTF,TGTGCCAGCAGTCCTACAGGGAGAGGCTACACCTTC
16,TRBJ2-2,TRBV3-1,NA,many,CASSQAHANRAGELFF,TGTGCCAGCAGCCAGGCGCACGCGAACAGGGCCGGGGAGCTGTTTTTT
17,TRBJ2-5,TRBV20-1,NA,NA,CSARVGYWRGPSETQYF,TGCAGTGCTAGAGTTGGCTATTGGAGGGGGCCTAGTGAGACCCAGTACTTC
17,TRBJ2-4,TRBV4-3,TRBD1,many,CASSQEGQGLAKNIQYF,TGCGCCAGCAGCCAAGAAGGACAGGGGCTAGCCAAAAACATTCAGTACTTC
16,TRBJ2-1,TRBV7-2,TRBD2,NA,CASSPQGAGLAYGQFF,TGTGCCAGCAGCCCGCAAGGCGCCGGACTAGCCTATGGGCAGTTCTTC
14,TRBJ1-1,TRBV7-3,NA,few,CASSLSGLNTEAFF,TGTGCCAGCAGCTTATCCGGACTGAACACTGAAGCTTTCTTT
15,TRBJ1-4,TRBV7-2,NA,NA,CASSLVLGGNEKLFF,TGTGCCAGCAGCCTAGTCCTGGGCGGGAATGAAAAACTGTTTTTT
16,TRBJ2-3,TRBV7-7,TRBD2,NA,CASSATSGGLTDTQYF,TGTGCCAGCAGCGCTACATCGGGGGGACTCACAGATACGCAGTATTTT
17,TRBJ2-3,TRBV4-3,TRBD2,many,CASSPTPSGVSTDTQYF,TGCGCCAGCAGCCCAACCCCTAGCGGGGTAAGCACAGATACGCAGTATTTT
14,TRBJ2-5,TRBV6-2/TRBV6-3,TRBD1,NA,CASSFPRGPETQYF,TGTGCCAGCAGTTTTCCTAGGGGGCCTGAGACCCAGTACTTC
12,TRBJ2-2,TRBV20-1,NA,many,CSASRWAGELFF,TGCAGTGCTAGTCGGTGGGCCGGGGAGCTGTTTTTT
13,TRBJ2-7,TRBV12-3/TRBV12-4,TRBD2,many,CASSGLAGGPRYF,TGTGCCAGCAGCGGGCTAGCGGGGGGGCCGCGGTACTTC
15,TRBJ2-4,TRBV10-3,TRBD1,many,CAISEGDRRENIQYF,TGTGCCATCAGTGAAGGGGACAGGAGGGAAAACATTCAGTACTTC
11,TRBJ1-2,TRBV28,NA,many,CASSTGKGYTF,TGTGCCAGCAGTACAGGGAAAGGCTACACCTTC
14,TRBJ1-2,TRBV5-1,NA,few,CASSLSAGAQEDTF,TGCGCCAGCAGCTTGAGCGCGGGGGCGCAAGAGGACACCTTC
14,TRBJ1-2,TRBV4-1,NA,few,CASSQGLANYGYTF,TGCGCCAGCAGCCAAGGACTGGCTAACTATGGCTACACCTTC
16,TRBJ1-5,TRBV5-5,TRBD1,NA,CASSDPRTGWDQPQHF,TGTGCCAGCAGCGATCCAAGGACAGGGTGGGATCAGCCCCAGCATTTT
14,TRBJ2-5,TRBV19,NA,NA,CATSYGKGGETQYF,TGTGCCACCTCATATGGGAAGGGCGGAGAGACCCAGTACTTC
12,TRBJ1-4,TRBV5-5,NA,few,CASSRPNEKLFF,TGTGCCAGCAGTCGTCCTAATGAAAAACTGTTTTTT
14,TRBJ2-3,TRBV15,NA,few,CATSRGSPTDTQYF,TGTGCCACCAGCAGAGGTAGCCCCACAGATACGCAGTATTTT
15,TRBJ2-1,TRBV5-1,NA,NA,CASSGGGYSYNEQFF,TGCGCCAGCAGCGGGGGGGGCTACTCCTACAATGAGCAGTTCTTC
11,TRBJ2-2,TRBV21-1,NA,many,CASRSSGELFF,TGTGCCAGCAGGTCGAGCGGGGAGCTGTTTTTT
13,TRBJ2-7,TRBV4-3,NA,few,CASSQDIGAGEYF,TGCGCCAGCAGCCAAGATATAGGGGCCGGGGAGTACTTC
15,TRBJ2-5,TRBV9,NA,many,CASSVAGGLQETQYF,TGTGCCAGCAGCGTAGCCGGGGGCCTCCAAGAGACCCAGTACTTC